The entry below describes one T cell receptor (beta chain). The data derive from a study of T cell responses to AZD1222 COVID-19 vaccine. Data came from immunoSEQ multiplex PCR; TCRdb stores just in-frame clones and leaves some out. The sample includes some 150,000 clones, approximately 93% of them seen just once. CDR1 is SGHRS and CDR2 is YFSETQ in the germline V gene. Trimming stripped 0 bases from V and 0 bases from J, with 15 bases between. The CDR3 is made up of 17 amino acids. The sequence came from an adult in good health. The chain recombines TRBV5-1 with TRBJ1-1; D not resolved. The material was peripheral blood, obtained on day 0 of MenACWY control vaccination. The CDR3 nucleotides are TGCGCCAGCAGCTTGGGGGCAGGCCCCGGGATGAACACTGAAGCTTTCTTT. Its translation is CASSLGAGPGMNTEAFF.